Listed here are 24 T cell receptor beta chains from one sample, sequenced in a study of blood T cells in healthy people across ages. With a J-beta primer mix and a sample-barcoded 5' primer, a second PCR ran about 7 to 11 cycles. Via MiXCR, TCRdb re-called the 5' RACE reads, giving one row per CDR3 protein. The sample yields 550,000 to 750,000 distinct CDR3 sequences, 20% to 25% seen once. Sequencing was carried out using blood. These TCRs come from an older man in good health.

V gene TRBV28 combines with J gene TRBJ2-5; 12 nucleotides agree with TRBD2. Matching the DNA end better, TRBJ2-7 makes the J call doubtful. The CDR3 is made up of 17 amino acids. Germline V CDR1 and CDR2: MDHEN, SYDVKM. This CDR3 reads CASSLVLAGGDSYEQYF. The CDR3 nucleotides read TGTGCCAGCAGTTTAGTCCTAGCGGGAGGGGACTCCTACGAGCAGTACTTC.

The rearrangement uses TRBV12-3 or TRBV12-4 and TRBJ2-7; unclear D gene. Trimming removed 1 base at V and 2 bases at J, with 9 bases between. The CDR3 covers 14 residues. CDR3 coding DNA: TGTGCCAGCAGTTTAGGTGTCTCCGCCTACGAGCAGTACTTC. It yields the protein CASSLGVSAYEQYF.

The rearrangement links TRBV6-1 to TRBJ2-7; 9 bases are shared with TRBD1. CDR1 and CDR2 from the germline V gene are MNHNS and SASEGT. The CDR3 is made up of 13 amino acids. The junction had 2 bases not matched to a gene; V was cut back by 6 bases and J by 2 bases. CDR3 in DNA: TGTGCCAGCAGGGGACAGGGACCCTACGAGCAGTACTTC. This codes for CASRGQGPYEQYF.

This rearrangement joins TRBV29-1 to TRBJ2-5, with 13 bases aligning to TRBD2. The V gene end was trimmed by 7 bases and the J gene end by 1 base; junction bases not matched to a gene: 3. The CDR3 totals 14 residues. The germline gives CDR1 SQVTM, CDR2 ANQGSEA. CDR3 nucleotide sequence: TGCAGCGCGAGGACTAGCGGGAGCCAAGAGACCCAGTACTTC. This translates into CSARTSGSQETQYF.

This clonotype was recorded at least ten times. This rearrangement joins TRBV7-8 to TRBJ2-1; D ambiguous. Trimming stripped 1 base from V and 2 bases from J, with 9 bases between. The germline V gene has CDR1 SGHVS and CDR2 FQNEAQ. The CDR3 runs 15 residues. The chain's CDR3 is CASSLDAGTYNEQFF. For the CDR3, the DNA is TGTGCCAGCAGCTTAGACGCTGGGACCTACAATGAGCAGTTCTTC.

V and J are TRBV6-2 or TRBV6-3 and TRBJ1-5; 8 nucleotides line up with TRBD1. The CDR3 runs to 15 residues. Germline values: CDR1 MNHEY, CDR2 SVGEGT. The trim removed 0 bases at V and 5 bases at J, leaving 3 bases unmatched. CDR3 residues: CASSYSSGGHQPQHF. In DNA, the CDR3 is TGTGCCAGCAGTTACTCGTCAGGGGGCCATCAGCCCCAGCATTTT.

This clonotype was detected only a few times. V usage is TRBV10-3 and J usage is TRBJ2-1; 8 nucleotides align to TRBD2. V dropped 2 bases and J dropped 3; count of bases not matched to a gene: 3. Germline V gene data show CDR1 as ENHRY and CDR2 as SYGVKD. The CDR3 contains 15 residues. The CDR3 sequence: CAISETAGDYNEQFF. CDR3 nucleotide sequence: TGTGCCATCAGTGAGACAGCGGGAGACTACAATGAGCAGTTCTTC.

This clonotype was seen a handful of times. The rearrangement uses TRBV20-1 and TRBJ2-1, with D perhaps being TRBD1 or TRBD2 (5 bases each). Germline V gene lookup returns CDR1 DFQATT and CDR2 SNEGSKA (reference sequence). This CDR3 has 15 residues. The V end was cut by 4 bases, the J end by 0 bases, with 13 bases between. The CDR3 DNA sequence: TGCAGTGCTAAATACACGGGACCCTCCTACAATGAGCAGTTCTTC. This encodes CSAKYTGPSYNEQFF.

The J gene is TRBJ2-1, the V gene TRBV20-1; D is tentatively TRBD1 or TRBD2 (5 bases each). Germline lookup yields CDR1 DFQATT and CDR2 SNEGSKA (reference sequence). The V gene lost 5 bases and the J gene lost 0 bases, with 11 bases spanning the gap. This CDR3 is built from 14 residues. CDR3: CSAGTSSSYNEQFF. Written as DNA, the CDR3 is TGCAGTGCTGGGACGTCGAGCTCCTACAATGAGCAGTTCTTC.

Points on this clonotype: Given a much more abundant clone one base away, this may be a read error. The CDR3 is CAGSKLAQNYEQYF. DNA for the CDR3: TGTGCCGGCAGTAAACTAGCTCAGAATTACGAGCAGTACTTC. J is TRBJ2-7 and V is TRBV2; a weak D match, TRBD2 (6 bases). Germline V lookup: CDR1 SNHLY, CDR2 FYNNEI. CDR3 length equals 14 residues.

The rearrangement links TRBV6-5 to TRBJ2-5; 8 positions agree with TRBD2. The J call is in doubt because the DNA end fits TRBJ2-1 better. CDR3 size: 13 residues. Germline-derived CDR1 and CDR2 are MNHEY and SVGAGI. CDR3 sequence: CASNRAGDNEQFF. The CDR3 DNA sequence: TGTGCCAGCAACCGAGCGGGAGACAATGAGCAGTTCTTC.

This clonotype has only a few counts. The V gene is TRBV18, the J gene TRBJ2-3, with 8 bases identical to TRBD1. J lost 3 bases, V lost 6 bases, and 11 bases had no gene match. CDR3 size: 16 residues. The germline gives CDR1 KGHSH, CDR2 LQKENI. CDR3 protein: CASSLGQGVSTDTQYF. CDR3 nucleotides: TGTGCCAGCTCGCTTGGACAGGGCGTCAGTACAGATACGCAGTATTTT.

The sample holds a few counts of this clonotype. The chain links TRBV20-1 to TRBJ1-2; D might be TRBD1 (5 bases). The CDR3 consists of 14 residues. The V gene lost 5 bases and the J gene lost 8 bases, with 21 bases spanning the gap. Germline loops: CDR1 DFQATT, CDR2 SNEGSKA (reference sequence). CDR3 in DNA: TGCAGTGCTTCAATCCCGGGACGGTCGAGCGGCTACACCTTC. Translating it yields CSASIPGRSSGYTF.

The chain recombines TRBV27 with TRBJ1-4, with D uncertain. The CDR3 is made up of 16 amino acids. CDR1 and CDR2 from the germline V gene are MNHEY and SMNVEV (reference sequence). Trimming cost V 5 bases and J 0 bases, with 13 bases left between them. In nucleotides, the CDR3 is TGTGCCAGCAGTCCCCAAGGGCAGCCAACTAATGAAAAACTGTTTTTT. Translating it yields CASSPQGQPTNEKLFF.

The rearrangement links TRBV7-2 to TRBJ1-2; TRBD1 aligns across 8 bases. The CDR3 covers 14 residues. Per the germline V gene, CDR1 is SGHTA and CDR2 is FQGNSA. Trimming took 5 bases from V and 6 from J; bases not matched to a gene: 8. CDR3 region: CASSARQGKDGYTF. The CDR3 DNA sequence: TGTGCCAGCAGCGCAAGACAGGGGAAGGATGGCTACACCTTC. Together with reference TRBV7-2 and TRBJ1-2, the CDR3 gives the full variable domain: GAGVSQSPSNKVTEKGKDVELRCDPISGHTALYWYRQSLGQGLEFLIYFQGNSAPDKSGLPSDRFSAERTGGSVSTLTIQRTQQEDSAVYLCASSARQGKDGYTFGSGTRLTVV.

The rearrangement uses TRBV6-6 and TRBJ2-5; weak D call: TRBD2 (5 bases). Germline V gives CDR1 MNHNY, CDR2 SVGAGI (reference sequence). The CDR3 spans 14 residues. V lost 0 bases and J 11 bases, leaving 16 bases between the germline ends. The CDR3 bases are TGTGCCAGCAGTTACTCCGGGAAATCCTACAAGCAGTACTTC. This gives the protein CASSYSGKSYKQYF.

In its sample, this clonotype was seen once. A single base separates this from a much larger clone, so it may be a read error. V is TRBV7-9 and J is TRBJ2-5; D is unclear. CDR3 length: 12 amino acids. V was cut by 5 bases and J by 11 bases, with 15 bases left in between. Germline CDR1 and CDR2: SEHNR and FQNEAQ (reference sequence). The CDR3 is CASSGIGVGQYF. CDR3 DNA sequence: TGTGCCAGCAGCGGGATTGGCGTGGGGCAGTACTTC.

This chain joins TRBV6-2 or TRBV6-3 and TRBJ2-1; D gene unclear. Trimming stripped 6 bases from V and 5 bases from J, with 2 bases between. The CDR3 is 10 residues long. Germline-derived CDR1 and CDR2 are MNHEY and SVGEGT. For the CDR3, the DNA is TGTGCCAGCAGACACAATGAGCAGTTCTTC. Protein product: CASRHNEQFF.

Only a few counts were recorded for this clonotype. The V call is TRBV20-1, the J call TRBJ2-3; 16 bases match TRBD2. The CDR3 loop spans 16 amino acids. V was clipped by 5 bases and J by 5 bases; unmatched bases: 7. The germline CDR1 and CDR2 sequences are DFQATT and SNEGSKA (reference sequence). CDR3 protein: CSAHSGTSGRVDTQYF. The CDR3 coding sequence is TGCAGTGCTCATTCCGGGACTAGCGGGAGGGTAGATACGCAGTATTTT.

This clonotype was seen a handful of times. V and J are TRBV6-4 and TRBJ2-1; 12 nucleotides line up with TRBD2. The CDR3 runs 16 residues. The germline CDR1 and CDR2 sequences are MRHNA and SNTAGT. V lost 6 bases, J lost 7 bases, and 10 bases stayed unmatched. This CDR3 reads CASRTYASGGGNEQFF. The CDR3 DNA sequence: TGTGCCAGCAGGACTTACGCTAGCGGGGGGGGGAATGAGCAGTTCTTC.

This clonotype has at least ten counts. The chain recombines TRBV15 with TRBJ2-5; no clear D. This CDR3 comprises 13 residues. Germline lookup yields CDR1 LNHNV and CDR2 YYDKDF (reference sequence). V lost 5 bases and J lost 4, with 11 bases in between. The CDR3 here is CATSWVKVETQYF. Written as DNA, the CDR3 is TGTGCCACCAGCTGGGTCAAGGTAGAGACCCAGTACTTC.

This clonotype was seen many times. The gene calls are TRBV28 and TRBJ2-1; 14 nucleotides match TRBD2. After removal of 8 bases from V and 6 bases from J, the junction contained 3 bases not matched to a gene. The CDR3 loop spans 14 amino acids. Per the germline V gene, CDR1 is MDHEN and CDR2 is SYDVKM. The CDR3 spells CASQTSGRANEQFF. CDR3 in DNA: TGTGCCAGCCAGACTAGCGGGAGGGCCAATGAGCAGTTCTTC.

This chain joins TRBV12-3 or TRBV12-4 and TRBJ2-3; 7 bases fit TRBD2. CDR3 length equals 16 residues. The V segment lost 3 bases and the J segment 2 bases; nucleotides outside the gene matches: 8. The CDR3 DNA reads as TGTGCCAGCAGTTTTGTAGCGGGCGGATTCACAGATACGCAGTATTTT. The encoded protein is CASSFVAGGFTDTQYF.

The chain links TRBV5-1 to TRBJ2-5, with 9 bases fitting TRBD2. This CDR3 comprises 14 residues. Per germline, CDR1 SGHRS and CDR2 YFSETQ. The V segment lost 7 bases and the J segment 0 bases; nucleotides outside the gene matches: 4. The CDR3 region is CASYSGRDQETQYF. The DNA of the CDR3 is TGCGCCAGCTATAGCGGGAGAGACCAAGAGACCCAGTACTTC.